Sequencing of this TCR beta chain was carried out in a study of T cells in Graves' hyperthyroidism and ophthalmopathy. Study-level background: Staff took peripheral blood when the initial diagnosis was made, before any treatment began.

Looked up from germline, CDR1 is LNHDA and CDR2 is SQIVND (reference sequence). The CDR3 is 13 residues long. Unmatched junction bases numbered 5, after V lost 6 bases and J lost 4 bases. RNA transcripts served as the template for amplifying TCR beta CDR3 regions. RT-PCR in the first round (using the HTBI primer set) targeted the TCR CDR3. TCRdb reprocessed the multiplex PCR reads with MiXCR, giving one entry per CDR3 protein. The table includes approximately 410,000 distinct CDR3 sequences, roughly 14% detected once. V and J are TRBV19 and TRBJ1-1, with TRBD1 matching over 7 bases. The sequence derives from a man between 18 and 35 years old with Graves' ophthalmopathy. Sample: blood. This CDR3 reads CASRTTGVTEAFF. The CDR3 DNA sequence: TGTGCCAGTAGAACCACAGGGGTCACTGAAGCTTTCTTT.